The 28 T cell receptor beta chains below all came from one sample that was sequenced in a study of blood T cell repertoires in COVID-19. The method was immunoSEQ multiplex PCR; TCRdb's version includes in-frame clones alone and lacks a portion of them. The data contain roughly 250,000 clones, 83% of them singletons. The sequenced material came from peripheral blood. The receptors were sampled from a human donor in a cohort sampled during active COVID-19.

The rearrangement links TRBV6-4 to TRBJ2-7; 10 positions agree with TRBD2. Germline CDR1 MRHNA, CDR2 SNTAGT. Trimming took 3 bases from V and 1 from J; bases not matched to a gene: 3. This CDR3 is built from 15 residues. CDR3 region: CASSESGGASYEQYF. CDR3 nucleotide sequence: TGTGCCAGCAGTGAGAGCGGGGGGGCGTCCTACGAGCAGTACTTC.

This chain connects TRBV5-1 to TRBJ1-1; TRBD1 matches at 8 bases. Per the germline V gene, CDR1 is SGHRS and CDR2 is YFSETQ. Unmatched junction bases numbered 5, after V lost 0 bases and J lost 1 base. The CDR3 loop spans 16 amino acids. The CDR3 sequence is CASSLEPGGTNTEAFF. DNA for the CDR3: TGCGCCAGCAGCTTGGAGCCAGGGGGCACGAACACTGAAGCTTTCTTT.

The chain combines TRBV19 with TRBJ2-2; 12 bases agree with TRBD2. Germline CDR1 reads LNHDA; CDR2 reads SQIVND (reference sequence). Trimming took 1 base from V and 3 from J; bases not matched to a gene: 0. The CDR3 covers 16 residues. CDR3 amino acids: CASSIGLAGDTGELFF. The DNA of the CDR3 is TGTGCCAGTAGTATAGGACTAGCGGGAGACACCGGGGAGCTGTTTTTT.

The gene calls are TRBV19 and TRBJ1-4; D is possibly TRBD1 (5 bases). The CDR3 extends over 15 amino acids. From germline, CDR1 is LNHDA and CDR2 SQIVND (reference sequence). V lost 5 bases and J 2 bases, leaving 12 bases between the germline ends. In nucleotides, the CDR3 is TGTGCCAGTAGTTGGGGAGGGGCGACTAATGAAAAACTGTTTTTT. Its protein is CASSWGGATNEKLFF.

Notes on this clone: The sample has other DNA sequences that encode this CDR3 too. The V gene is TRBV4-2, the J gene TRBJ1-3; D may be TRBD1 (5 bases). This CDR3 comprises 16 residues. The V and J ends lost 0 bases and 0 bases respectively, with 9 bases between them. CDR1 is LGHNA, CDR2 YNFKEQ, per germline. Here the CDR3 DNA reads TGTGCCAGCAGCCAAGATCCGGGGGGCTCTGGAAACACCATATATTTT. Translated: CASSQDPGGSGNTIYF.

A few counts support this clone. This chain uses TRBV19 with TRBJ2-7, with 9 positions matching TRBD1. V dropped 4 bases and J dropped 2; count of bases not matched to a gene: 3. There are 14 residues in the CDR3. The V gene's germline CDR1 is LNHDA and CDR2 SQIVND (reference sequence). DNA of the CDR3: TGTGCCAGTAGTAGACAGGGGGACACCTACGAGCAGTACTTC. This sequence encodes CASSRQGDTYEQYF.

The V call is TRBV24-1, the J call TRBJ2-1; 9 bases align to TRBD2. Looked up from germline, CDR1 is KGHDR and CDR2 is SFDVKD. Unmatched junction bases numbered 6, after V lost 0 bases and J lost 7 bases. The CDR3 extends over 16 amino acids. For the CDR3, the DNA is TGTGCCACCAGTGATTTGGGGCTAGCGGGAAGGAATGAGCAGTTCTTC. It yields the protein CATSDLGLAGRNEQFF.

The genes are TRBV28 and TRBJ2-5; 7 bases line up with TRBD2. The J segment lost 6 bases and the V segment lost 7 bases, leaving 11 bases of the junction unmatched. This CDR3 is built from 14 residues. Germline V gives CDR1 MDHEN, CDR2 SYDVKM. The CDR3 DNA reads TGTGCCAGCAACGGCAGGGAGGGCGTAAAGACCCAGTACTTC. Encoded protein: CASNGREGVKTQYF.

The chain has TRBV30 and TRBJ2-1, with D uncertain. CDR1 is GTSNPN, CDR2 SVGIG, per germline (reference sequence). V lost 0 bases to trimming and J lost 3 bases, with 6 bases between them. The CDR3 runs to 13 residues. CDR3 protein: CAWSVPYYNEQFF. The CDR3 coding sequence is TGTGCCTGGAGTGTACCCTACTACAATGAGCAGTTCTTC. Using reference TRBV30 and TRBJ2-1 for the parts outside the CDR3, the full variable domain is SQTIHQWPATLVQPVGSPLSLECTVEGTSNPNLYWYRQAAGRGLQLLFYSVGIGQISSEVPQNLSASRPQDRQFILSSKKLLLSDSGFYLCAWSVPYYNEQFFGPGTRLTVL.

The rearrangement links TRBV6-5 to TRBJ2-7; D ambiguous. This CDR3 is 15 amino acids long. Germline assignment: CDR1 MNHEY and CDR2 SVGAGI. V was pared by 4 bases and J by 0 bases, with 13 bases between. The CDR3 nucleotides are TGTGCCAGCAGTTCCGACTCGGCTGTCTCCTACGAGCAGTACTTC. Protein sequence: CASSSDSAVSYEQYF.

The chain links TRBV28 to TRBJ1-2, with a possible D match to TRBD1 (5 bases). There are 12 residues in the CDR3. Between the trimmed V and J ends, which lost 3 bases and 6 bases, there was a span of 8 bases. Per the germline V gene, CDR1 is MDHEN and CDR2 is SYDVKM. DNA of the CDR3: TGTGCCAGCAGTTTCATCAGGGATGGCTACACCTTC. This gives the protein CASSFIRDGYTF.

The CDR3 DNA reads TGTGCCATCAGTGAGTCTGAGAGTACCGAGCAGTACTTC. It codes for CAISESESTEQYF. The chain couples TRBV10-3 to TRBJ2-7; D gene ambiguous. This CDR3 region has 13 residues. V lost 0 bases to trimming and J lost 6 bases, with 9 bases between them. Germline CDR1 reads ENHRY; CDR2 reads SYGVKD.

The V and J genes are TRBV18 and TRBJ2-7; 9 bases line up with TRBD1. Germline V gene lookup returns CDR1 KGHSH and CDR2 LQKENI. The CDR3 length is 15 residues. Trimming removed 5 bases from V and 5 bases from J; junction bases left unmatched: 10. This CDR3 is CASSSSSGQGHEQYF. The CDR3 DNA reads as TGTGCCAGCTCATCATCCTCGGGACAGGGCCACGAGCAGTACTTC.

V and J are TRBV29-1 and TRBJ2-1; no clear D. V was trimmed by 4 bases and J by 0 bases, leaving 7 bases between them. CDR1 is SQVTM, CDR2 ANQGSEA, per germline. CDR3 length: 13 amino acids. In nucleotides, the CDR3 is TGCAGCGTTGTTGGCCACTCCTACAATGAGCAGTTCTTC. Protein product: CSVVGHSYNEQFF.

This chain links TRBV11-2 with TRBJ2-2, with TRBD2 matching over 14 bases. This CDR3 is 18 amino acids long. Germline CDR1 and CDR2: SGHAT and FQNNGV. The J segment lost 3 bases and the V segment lost 4 bases, leaving 7 bases of the junction unmatched. The CDR3, as DNA: TGTGCCAGCAGCTCCGGACTAGCGGGAGGCTCTTACACCGGGGAGCTGTTTTTT. This gives the protein CASSSGLAGGSYTGELFF. The whole variable domain, remainder taken from reference TRBV11-2 and TRBJ2-2, is EAGVAQSPRYKIIEKRQSVAFWCNPISGHATLYWYQQILGQGPKLLIQFQNNGVVDDSQLPKDRFSAERLKGVDSTLKIQPAKLEDSAVYLCASSSGLAGGSYTGELFFGEGSRLTVL.

The CDR3 here is CASRRQSNEKLFF. For the CDR3, the DNA is TGTGCCAGCAGACGACAGAGTAATGAAAAACTGTTTTTT. V gene TRBV12-3 or TRBV12-4 combines with J gene TRBJ1-4; tentative D call: TRBD1 (5 bases). This CDR3 contains 13 residues. V was trimmed by 6 bases and J by 4 bases, leaving 9 bases between them.

This clone came up a few times. The gene calls are TRBV11-3 and TRBJ2-1, with TRBD1 as a possible D gene (5 bases). The CDR3 sequence is 15 residues long. The V and J ends lost 0 bases and 5 bases respectively, with 11 bases between them. The germline CDR1 and CDR2 sequences are SGHNT and YENEEA. The CDR3 here is CASSLDAQGNNEQFF. The CDR3 bases are TGTGCCAGCAGCTTAGACGCCCAGGGAAACAATGAGCAGTTCTTC.

The gene calls are TRBV11-3 and TRBJ2-2; TRBD2 aligns across 9 bases. V dropped 2 bases and J dropped 4; count of bases not matched to a gene: 8. CDR3 length: 17 residues. Germline CDR1 SGHNT, CDR2 YENEEA. The DNA of the CDR3 is TGTGCCAGCAGCTTATTCATGGGACTAGCAAGCACCGGGGAGCTGTTTTTT. Protein: CASSLFMGLASTGELFF.

The V call is TRBV24-1, the J call TRBJ2-1; no reliable D call. Germline V gene lookup returns CDR1 KGHDR and CDR2 SFDVKD. The CDR3 is made up of 13 amino acids. V lost 5 bases, J lost 4 bases, and 8 bases lay in between. CDR3 nucleotides: TGTGCCACCAGTGGAACAGAATACAATGAGCAGTTCTTC. It yields the protein CATSGTEYNEQFF.

The J gene is TRBJ1-5, the V gene TRBV5-6, with TRBD1 matching 7 bases. CDR1 and CDR2 from the germline V gene are SGHDT and YYEEEE. The trim removed 4 bases at V and 5 bases at J, leaving 6 bases unmatched. The CDR3 spans 14 residues. CDR3 nucleotides: TGTGCCAGCAGCCTACAGGGGATCGATCAGCCCCAGCATTTT. This translates into CASSLQGIDQPQHF.

This clone was seen once. J is TRBJ2-3 and V is TRBV18, with D maybe TRBD1 (6 bases). The CDR3 runs 15 residues. Germline V lookup: CDR1 KGHSH, CDR2 LQKENI. V was cut by 3 bases and J by 0 bases, with 10 bases left in between. CDR3 amino acids: CASSPRTDSTDTQYF. The CDR3 DNA reads as TGTGCCAGCTCACCTAGGACAGACAGCACAGATACGCAGTATTTT.

The gene calls are TRBV12-3 or TRBV12-4 and TRBJ2-4; possibly TRBD1 for D (6 bases). V dropped 2 bases and J dropped 11 bases, with 10 bases sitting between them. This CDR3 has 12 amino acids. CDR3 in DNA: TGTGCCAGCAGTTTAATTGGGGGCGTTCAGTACTTC. Translation: CASSLIGGVQYF.

The genes are TRBV19 and TRBJ1-6, with TRBD1 matching 10 bases. With V trimmed by 4 bases and J by 10 bases, 4 bases remained unmatched. The CDR3 is 14 residues long. Germline CDR1 is LNHDA and CDR2 is SQIVND (reference sequence). The CDR3 coding sequence is TGTGCCAGTAGTACGGACAGGGGGAGATCACCCCTCCACTTT. Translated, it gives CASSTDRGRSPLHF.

V gene TRBV6-5 combines with J gene TRBJ2-3; D might be TRBD1 (5 bases). This CDR3 comprises 13 residues. The ends were cut back, 6 bases at V and 5 bases at J, with 12 bases in the middle. Germline values: CDR1 MNHEY, CDR2 SVGAGI. CDR3 protein: CASRGDHIDTQYF. Written as DNA, the CDR3 is TGTGCCAGCAGAGGGGATCATATAGATACGCAGTATTTT.

The rearrangement links TRBV9 to TRBJ1-5; 8 bases line up with TRBD1. The CDR3 sequence is 15 residues long. Germline V lookup: CDR1 SGDLS, CDR2 YYNGEE. V dropped 0 bases and J dropped 1; count of bases not matched to a gene: 0. This CDR3 reads CASSVGQGSNQPQHF. DNA for the CDR3: TGTGCCAGCAGCGTAGGACAGGGGAGCAATCAGCCCCAGCATTTT.

The rearrangement joins TRBV7-9 to TRBJ2-3; 8 positions match TRBD1. Trimming removed 5 bases from V and 2 bases from J; junction bases left unmatched: 3. The CDR3 has 14 residues. CDR1 and CDR2 (germline): SEHNR, FQNEAQ (reference sequence). CDR3 sequence reads: CASSQDRVTDTQYF. CDR3 in DNA: TGTGCCAGCAGCCAGGACAGGGTCACAGATACGCAGTATTTT.

The chain couples TRBV7-2 to TRBJ2-4; TRBD2 matches 9 bases. Germline V lookup: CDR1 SGHTA, CDR2 FQGNSA. The V and J ends lost 1 base and 10 bases, in that order; junction bases with no gene match: 8. This CDR3 spans 15 amino acids. As DNA, the CDR3 is TGTGCCAGCAGCTTAGGGTTAGCGGGAGTAATTATTCAGTACTTC. It translates to CASSLGLAGVIIQYF.

This clone was seen once. The chain is built from TRBV10-3 and TRBJ1-2, with 10 positions matching TRBD1. Germline lookup yields CDR1 ENHRY and CDR2 SYGVKD. The ends lost 7 bases at V and 3 bases at J; junction bases unmatched: 5. CDR3 length: 14 residues. CDR3 region: CAIKPGTGDYGYTF. CDR3 DNA: TGTGCCATCAAACCCGGGACAGGGGACTATGGCTACACCTTC.